The 24 T cell receptor beta chains given below trace back to one sample, sequenced in a study of CD8 T cells in Susac syndrome. A quantity of roughly 0.5 to 1 ug RNA underwent reverse transcription using random hexamers. TCRdb itself ran the immunoSEQ multiplex PCR reads through MiXCR, one entry per CDR3 protein. Of about 250,000 distinct CDR3 sequences in the sample, around 93% were seen once. The sequencing sample was made of CD4+ T cells from PBMCs. The receptors were sampled from a human donor with multiple sclerosis.

The rearrangement uses TRBV2 and TRBJ2-7; 11 bases are a match to TRBD1. Germline V CDR1 and CDR2: SNHLY, FYNNEI. Trimming cost V 5 bases and J 3 bases; bases outside gene matches: 3. The CDR3 covers 14 residues. CDR3 protein: CASSTGTGGYEQYV. The CDR3 nucleotides are TGTGCCAGCAGTACCGGGACAGGGGGCTACGAGCAGTACGTC.

This clonotype has a single count. This chain uses TRBV4-1 with TRBJ2-5; TRBD1 agrees at 11 bases. From germline, CDR1 is MGHRA and CDR2 YSYEKL. V shed 3 bases, J shed 4 bases, and the junction held 4 bases outside the gene matches. The CDR3 runs to 15 residues. The CDR3 loop is CASSHSGTGGETQYF. Written as DNA, the CDR3 is TGCGCCAGCAGCCACTCCGGGACAGGGGGAGAGACCCAGTACTTC.

CDR3 sequence reads: CASGLAGDREQFF. The CDR3 DNA reads as TGTGCCAGTGGACTAGCGGGAGATCGCGAGCAGTTCTTC. This chain uses TRBV7-3 with TRBJ2-1; 13 bases line up with TRBD2. The CDR3 has 13 residues. The germline CDR1 and CDR2 sequences are SGHTA and FQGTGA. Trimming removed 9 bases from V and 10 bases from J; junction bases left unmatched: 6.

This rearrangement joins TRBV13 to TRBJ2-2; tentatively, D is TRBD1 (6 bases). V was pared by 5 bases and J by 7 bases, with 17 bases between. This CDR3 has 15 residues. The germline V gene encodes CDR1 PRHDT and CDR2 FYEKMQ (reference sequence). In nucleotides, the CDR3 is TGTGCCAGCAGCCCCCGTCAGGGGTCGGGCGGGGAGCTGTTTTTT. Translating gives CASSPRQGSGGELFF.

The CDR3 coding sequence is TGCAGTGCTGGCCGGGGGGCCGGGGAAAAACTGTTTTTT. It yields the protein CSAGRGAGEKLFF. The chain uses TRBV20-1 and TRBJ1-4, with a tentative D call TRBD1 (6 bases). Between the trimmed V and J ends, which lost 5 bases and 8 bases, there was a span of 15 bases. The CDR3 spans 13 residues. Germline CDR1 and CDR2: DFQATT and SNEGSKA (reference sequence).

The chain carries TRBV10-3 and TRBJ2-5, with D possibly called TRBD1 or TRBD2 (6 bases each). The CDR3 spans 13 residues. CDR1 is ENHRY and CDR2 is SYGVKD in the germline V gene. V shed 8 bases and J shed 0 bases, with 10 bases lying between them. CDR3 nucleotide sequence: TGTGCCATCTCGGGGGCGGACCAAGAGACCCAGTACTTC. It encodes CAISGADQETQYF.

The chain couples TRBV10-3 to TRBJ2-5; 13 nucleotides align to TRBD2. In germline, CDR1 is ENHRY, CDR2 SYGVKD. V was pared by 3 bases and J by 5 bases, with 6 bases of the junction left unmatched. The CDR3 sequence is 16 residues long. The chain's CDR3 is CAISDRTSGGMETQYF. The CDR3 bases are TGTGCCATCAGTGATAGGACTAGCGGGGGTATGGAGACCCAGTACTTC.

The genes are TRBV2 and TRBJ2-2; D is unclear. The V gene lost 1 base and the J gene lost 8 bases, with 8 bases spanning the gap. Germline V gene lookup returns CDR1 SNHLY and CDR2 FYNNEI. This CDR3 has 13 residues. The chain's CDR3 is CASSEESRGELFF. In nucleotides, the CDR3 is TGTGCCAGCAGTGAAGAATCTCGAGGGGAGCTGTTTTTT.

The chain employs TRBV13 and TRBJ2-1; TRBD2 aligns across 15 bases. The ends lost 6 bases at V and 3 bases at J; junction bases unmatched: 9. Looked up from germline, CDR1 is PRHDT and CDR2 is FYEKMQ (reference sequence). CDR3 size: 18 residues. CDR3 in amino acids: CASRLGLAGGRVYNEQFF. As DNA, the CDR3 is TGTGCCAGCAGACTAGGACTAGCGGGAGGGCGGGTCTACAATGAGCAGTTCTTC.

This chain connects TRBV14 to TRBJ2-1; 11 positions agree with TRBD1. The J segment lost 7 bases and the V segment lost 2 bases, leaving 7 bases of the junction unmatched. The CDR3 contains 16 residues. Per germline, CDR1 SGHDN and CDR2 FVKESK. The CDR3 coding sequence is TGTGCCAGCAGCCAACCCGGGACAGGGGGATGGAATGAGCAGTTCTTC. It codes for CASSQPGTGGWNEQFF.

In its sample, this clonotype was seen a few times. The chain recombines TRBV7-9 with TRBJ2-5; D gene uncertain. The V gene lost 3 bases and the J gene lost 1 base, with 9 bases spanning the gap. The CDR3 covers 14 residues. CDR1 SEHNR and CDR2 FQNEAQ come from the germline V gene (reference sequence). CDR3: CASSLWAGQETQYF. CDR3 DNA: TGTGCCAGCAGCTTGTGGGCAGGCCAAGAGACCCAGTACTTC.

J is TRBJ2-7 and V is TRBV27; D is ambiguous. The CDR3 has 14 residues. V lost 3 bases to trimming and J lost 7 bases, with 16 bases between them. Germline-derived CDR1 and CDR2 are MNHEY and SMNVEV (reference sequence). CDR3 sequence: CASSFCPRIVEQYV. CDR3 coding DNA: TGTGCCAGCAGTTTCTGTCCCAGGATAGTGGAGCAGTACGTC.

The genes are TRBV19 and TRBJ2-1, with unresolved D. Trimming cost V 4 bases and J 8 bases, with 6 bases left between them. CDR1 LNHDA and CDR2 SQIVND come from the germline V gene (reference sequence). This CDR3 has 11 amino acids. Here the CDR3 reads CASSRRDEQFF. Here the CDR3 DNA reads TGTGCCAGTAGTAGAAGGGATGAGCAGTTCTTC.

For the CDR3, the DNA is TGCGCCAGCAGCCAACGGACAGGGCAGGGAGAGCAGTACTTC. It translates to CASSQRTGQGEQYF. The rearrangement links TRBV5-1 to TRBJ2-7; TRBD1 matches 8 bases. Trimming took 4 bases from V and 7 from J; bases not matched to a gene: 10. The CDR3 spans 14 residues. Germline CDR1 is SGHRS and CDR2 is YFSETQ.

This chain joins TRBV20-1 and TRBJ2-7; D is ambiguous. Trimming took 5 bases from V and 0 from J, leaving 17 bases between them. CDR1 DFQATT and CDR2 SNEGSKA come from the germline V gene (reference sequence). The CDR3 length is 15 residues. DNA of the CDR3: TGCAGTGCTGCCGGCCCGGCCAGAGTCTCCTACGAGCAGTACTTC. It encodes CSAAGPARVSYEQYF.

V gene TRBV20-1 combines with J gene TRBJ2-1; 10 positions agree with TRBD2. The CDR3 spans 16 residues. CDR1 and CDR2 from the germline V gene are DFQATT and SNEGSKA (reference sequence). Trimming cost V 0 bases and J 2 bases; bases outside gene matches: 4. CDR3 region: CSARDLTSGTYNEQFF. CDR3 nucleotide sequence: TGCAGTGCTAGAGATCTAACTAGCGGGACCTACAATGAGCAGTTCTTC.

The rearrangement links TRBV27 to TRBJ2-2, with 12 nucleotides matching TRBD2. Germline loops: CDR1 MNHEY, CDR2 SMNVEV (reference sequence). This CDR3 region has 20 residues. The J segment lost 3 bases and the V segment lost 2 bases, leaving 13 bases of the junction unmatched. CDR3 residues: CASSLGLAGGRVPHTGELFF. In nucleotides, the CDR3 is TGTGCCAGCAGTTTAGGGCTAGCGGGGGGGCGGGTCCCCCACACCGGGGAGCTGTTTTTT.

The CDR3 DNA is TGTGCCAGCAGTGCTCTGTATTTT. Protein sequence: CASSALYF. The rearrangement links TRBV2 to TRBJ2-3; no clear D gene. The V gene's germline CDR1 is SNHLY and CDR2 FYNNEI. The CDR3 contains 8 residues. Trimming took off 4 bases at V and 14 bases at J, with 4 bases between the two ends.

The chain recombines TRBV27 with TRBJ2-2; D gene ambiguous. Per the germline V gene, CDR1 is MNHEY and CDR2 is SMNVEV (reference sequence). V lost 9 bases and J 0 bases, leaving 8 bases between the germline ends. The CDR3 length is 13 residues. CDR3 sequence: CASIKSNTGELFF. CDR3 in DNA: TGTGCCAGTATAAAATCGAACACCGGGGAGCTGTTTTTT.

The gene calls are TRBV7-3 and TRBJ2-2; D remains ambiguous. Trimming pared 5 bases from V and 1 base from J, leaving 11 bases between. In germline, CDR1 is SGHTA, CDR2 FQGTGA. The CDR3 consists of 15 residues. The DNA of the CDR3 is TGTGCCAGCAGCCAAGCCTTCGGGAACACCGGGGAGCTGTTTTTT. This codes for CASSQAFGNTGELFF.

This rearrangement joins TRBV18 to TRBJ2-7, with TRBD1 matching over 8 bases. After removal of 3 bases from V and 4 bases from J, the junction contained 5 bases not matched to a gene. Germline V lookup: CDR1 KGHSH, CDR2 LQKENI. This CDR3 has 14 amino acids. CDR3 coding DNA: TGTGCCAGCTCACCCCAGGGGGCAGGGTACGAGCAGTACGTC. This sequence encodes CASSPQGAGYEQYV.

The V gene is TRBV3-1, the J gene TRBJ1-1, with a weak D call TRBD1 (5 bases). Germline assignment: CDR1 LGHDT and CDR2 YNNKEL (reference sequence). This CDR3 contains 15 residues. With 4 bases removed from V and 6 bases from J, the gap between germline ends came to 18 bases. The CDR3 sequence is CASSPELGDIPEAFF. The DNA of the CDR3 is TGTGCCAGCAGCCCTGAATTAGGGGATATTCCTGAAGCTTTCTTT.

The rearrangement uses TRBV28 and TRBJ2-2; TRBD1 agrees at 7 bases. With 8 bases clipped from V and 4 bases from J, the junction kept 4 bases outside the gene matches. The CDR3 sequence is 13 residues long. CDR1 and CDR2 from the germline V gene are MDHEN and SYDVKM. CDR3 amino acids: CASLRGPTGELFF. CDR3 sequence (DNA): TGTGCCAGCCTTAGGGGGCCCACCGGGGAGCTGTTTTTT. The whole variable domain, remainder taken from reference TRBV28 and TRBJ2-2, is DVKVTQSSRYLVKRTGEKVFLECVQDMDHENMFWYRQDPGLGLRLIYFSYDVKMKEKGDIPEGYSVSREKKERFSLILESASTNQTSMYLCASLRGPTGELFFGEGSRLTVL.

V is TRBV6-1 and J is TRBJ2-5; 7 bases line up with TRBD1. Per the germline V gene, CDR1 is MNHNS and CDR2 is SASEGT. Trimming took 3 bases from V and 4 from J; bases not matched to a gene: 5. The CDR3 contains 14 residues. CDR3 sequence reads: CASSDRGRGETQYF. The CDR3 DNA reads as TGTGCCAGCAGTGATAGGGGGCGAGGAGAGACCCAGTACTTC.